The rows below give T cell receptor beta chains drawn from one sample of a study of blood T cell repertoires in COVID-19. Clones were read by immunoSEQ multiplex PCR, and TCRdb kept only the in-frame ones, dropping some. This sample has 200,000 to 250,000 clones; roughly nine tenths occur once, and the top ten carry around 0.84%. Sequencing was carried out using peripheral blood. These receptor sequences come from a man aged 55 to 70 with COVID-19, enrolled during active disease. Both conserved end residues are part of each CDR3. The D gene is left open where the match is weak. Rows may omit the clone size; those that give it use once, few, many or a size class.

abundance	v_gene	j_gene	d_gene	CDR3aa
.	TRBV9	TRBJ1-3	.	CASSPSVVSGNTIYF
.	TRBV6-1	TRBJ2-7	.	CASSESPIYEQYF
.	TRBV19	TRBJ1-3	TRBD1	CASRDSHSGNTIYF
.	TRBV5-1	TRBJ2-7	.	CASYVGEISNYEQYF
.	TRBV6-2/TRBV6-3	TRBJ2-2	TRBD1	CASSRDRYPGELFF
.	TRBV4-1	TRBJ2-3	.	CASSQAPKSSTDTQYF
.	TRBV5-6	TRBJ1-6	TRBD1	CASSAGTAYNSPLHF
.	TRBV12-2	TRBJ2-2	.	CASRLTSGGASGELFF
.	TRBV18	TRBJ2-5	.	CASSPTETGYQETQYF
.	TRBV6-4	TRBJ1-1	.	CASSDHPRGYAFF
.	TRBV6-5	TRBJ1-1	.	CASSYRERNTEAFF
.	TRBV5-5	TRBJ2-3	.	CASSLLFRGSTDTQYF
.	TRBV2	TRBJ2-3	.	CASSDQGATDTQYF
.	TRBV9	TRBJ2-1	TRBD2	CASSPQGLAGDEQFF
.	TRBV18	TRBJ2-1	TRBD2	CASSAGTSGNEQFF
.	TRBV18	TRBJ2-1	.	CASSAGLWDNEQFF
.	TRBV3-1/TRBV3-2	TRBJ1-5	.	CASSQGPGQPQHF
.	TRBV6-2/TRBV6-3	TRBJ2-7	.	CASSPQGFGEQYF
.	TRBV18	TRBJ1-5	.	CASSPGGGQPQHF
.	TRBV7-8	TRBJ2-7	TRBD1	CASSLYTSGTGVYEQYF
.	TRBV19	TRBJ1-2	TRBD1	CASSIPGQSGYTF
.	TRBV7-8	TRBJ2-3	.	CASSSHSTDTQYF
.	TRBV15	TRBJ1-2	.	CATSRDRAMLGYTF
.	TRBV12-3/TRBV12-4	TRBJ1-2	TRBD1	CASTTTDRANTF
.	TRBV18	TRBJ2-1	TRBD2	CASSPTVGGAYNEQFF
.	TRBV6-6	TRBJ1-4	TRBD1	CASSYSAGQGAGKLFF
.	TRBV25-1	TRBJ2-6	.	CASSDQASGANVLTF
.	TRBV28	TRBJ2-4	.	CASSFYENIQYF
.	TRBV5-4	TRBJ2-5	TRBD2	CASSSSGRQETQYF
once	TRBV5-5	TRBJ2-2	.	CASSLSSGPNTGELFF
.	TRBV11-2	TRBJ1-1	TRBD1	CASSLSSQGVYTEAFF
.	TRBV11-3	TRBJ2-1	.	CASSPPPGVPYNEQFF
once	TRBV24-1	TRBJ2-1	TRBD1	CATSDIDRATDEQFF
.	TRBV27	TRBJ1-5	.	CASTEIRYATASNQPQHF
.	TRBV14	TRBJ2-1	TRBD2	CASSQAGLAAYNEQFF
.	TRBV4-3	TRBJ2-2	TRBD2	CASSQAPGTSGRMFF